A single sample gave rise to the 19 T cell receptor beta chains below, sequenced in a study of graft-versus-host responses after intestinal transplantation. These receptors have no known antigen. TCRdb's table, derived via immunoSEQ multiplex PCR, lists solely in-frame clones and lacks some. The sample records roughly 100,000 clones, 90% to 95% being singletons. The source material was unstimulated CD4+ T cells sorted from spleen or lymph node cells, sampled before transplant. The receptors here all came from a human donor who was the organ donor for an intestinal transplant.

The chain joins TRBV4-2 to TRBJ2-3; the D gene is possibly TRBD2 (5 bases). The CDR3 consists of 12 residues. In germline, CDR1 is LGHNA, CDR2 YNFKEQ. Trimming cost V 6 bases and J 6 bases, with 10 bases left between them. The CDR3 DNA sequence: TGTGCCAGCAGTTTGACGGGGGATACGCAGTATTTT. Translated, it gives CASSLTGDTQYF.

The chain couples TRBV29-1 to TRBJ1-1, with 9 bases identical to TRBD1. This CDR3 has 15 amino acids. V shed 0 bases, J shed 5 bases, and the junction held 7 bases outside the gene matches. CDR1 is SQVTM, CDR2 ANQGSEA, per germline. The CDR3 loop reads CSVEDPQGARTEAFF. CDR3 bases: TGCAGCGTTGAAGATCCACAGGGGGCGCGTACTGAAGCTTTCTTT. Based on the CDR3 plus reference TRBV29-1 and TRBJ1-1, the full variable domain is SAVISQKPSRDICQRGTSLTIQCQVDSQVTMMFWYRQQPGQSLTLIATANQGSEATYESGFVIDKFPISRPNLTFSTLTVSNMSPEDSSIYLCSVEDPQGARTEAFFGQGTRLTVV.

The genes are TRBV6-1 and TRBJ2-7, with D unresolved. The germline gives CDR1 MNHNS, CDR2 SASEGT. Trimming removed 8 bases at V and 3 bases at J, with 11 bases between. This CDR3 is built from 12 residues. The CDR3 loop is CASRPVHYEQYF. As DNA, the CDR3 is TGTGCCAGCCGCCCAGTCCACTACGAGCAGTACTTC.

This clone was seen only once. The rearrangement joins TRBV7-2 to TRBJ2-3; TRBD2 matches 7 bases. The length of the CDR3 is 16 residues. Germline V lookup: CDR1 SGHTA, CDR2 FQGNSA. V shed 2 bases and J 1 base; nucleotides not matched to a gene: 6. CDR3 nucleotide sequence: TGTGCCAGCAGCTTATACTCGGGGGGAGGCACAGATACGCAGTATTTT. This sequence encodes CASSLYSGGGTDTQYF.

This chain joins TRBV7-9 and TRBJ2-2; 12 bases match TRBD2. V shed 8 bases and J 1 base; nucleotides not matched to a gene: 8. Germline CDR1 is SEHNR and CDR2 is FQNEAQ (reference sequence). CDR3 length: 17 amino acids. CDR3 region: CASLGLAGTVNTGELFF. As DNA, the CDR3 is TGTGCCAGCCTTGGACTAGCGGGGACAGTGAACACCGGGGAGCTGTTTTTT.

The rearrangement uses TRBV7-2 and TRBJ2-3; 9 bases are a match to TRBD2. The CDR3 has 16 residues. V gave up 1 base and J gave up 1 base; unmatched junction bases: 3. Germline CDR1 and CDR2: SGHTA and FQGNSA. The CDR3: CASSLEIAGGTDTQYF. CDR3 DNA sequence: TGTGCCAGCAGCTTAGAAATAGCGGGGGGCACAGATACGCAGTATTTT.

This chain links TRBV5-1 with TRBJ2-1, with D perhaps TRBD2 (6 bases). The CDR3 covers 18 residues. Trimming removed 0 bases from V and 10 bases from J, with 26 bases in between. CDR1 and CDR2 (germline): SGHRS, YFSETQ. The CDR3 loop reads CASSLVGSGGGKSSEQFF. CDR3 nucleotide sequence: TGCGCCAGCAGCTTGGTTGGTAGCGGTGGTGGGAAGTCCTCGGAGCAGTTCTTC.

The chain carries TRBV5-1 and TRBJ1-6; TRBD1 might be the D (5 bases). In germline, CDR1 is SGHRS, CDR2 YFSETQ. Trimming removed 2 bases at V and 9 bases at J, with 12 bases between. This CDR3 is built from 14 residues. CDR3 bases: TGCGCCAGCAGCTTTACAGGTTTTGGTTCACCCCTCCACTTT. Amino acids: CASSFTGFGSPLHF.

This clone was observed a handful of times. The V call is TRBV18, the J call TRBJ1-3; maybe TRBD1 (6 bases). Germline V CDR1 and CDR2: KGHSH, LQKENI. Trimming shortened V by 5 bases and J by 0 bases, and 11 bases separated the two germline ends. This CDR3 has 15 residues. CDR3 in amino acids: CASSNTGTSGNTIYF. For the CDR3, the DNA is TGTGCCAGCTCAAATACAGGGACCTCTGGAAACACCATATATTTT.

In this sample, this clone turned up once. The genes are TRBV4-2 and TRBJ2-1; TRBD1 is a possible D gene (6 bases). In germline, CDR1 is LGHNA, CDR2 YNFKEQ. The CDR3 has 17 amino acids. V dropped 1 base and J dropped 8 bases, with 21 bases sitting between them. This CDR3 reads CASSQVAADAYRDEQFF. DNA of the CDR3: TGTGCCAGCAGCCAAGTGGCCGCGGACGCATACAGGGATGAGCAGTTCTTC.

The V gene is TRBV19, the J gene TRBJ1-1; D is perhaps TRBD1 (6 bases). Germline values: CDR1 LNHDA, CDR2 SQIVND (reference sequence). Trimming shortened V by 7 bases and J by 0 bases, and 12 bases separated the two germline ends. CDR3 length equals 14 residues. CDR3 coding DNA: TGTGCCAGTAACCTTGACAGGATGAACACTGAAGCTTTCTTT. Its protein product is CASNLDRMNTEAFF.

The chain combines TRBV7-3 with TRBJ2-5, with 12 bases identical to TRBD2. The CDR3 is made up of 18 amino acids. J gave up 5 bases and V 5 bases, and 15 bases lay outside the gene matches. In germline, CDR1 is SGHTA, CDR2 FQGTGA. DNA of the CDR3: TGTGCCAGCAGCCCAGTGGGGTGGACTAGCGGGGAGAAGGAGACCCAGTACTTC. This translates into CASSPVGWTSGEKETQYF.

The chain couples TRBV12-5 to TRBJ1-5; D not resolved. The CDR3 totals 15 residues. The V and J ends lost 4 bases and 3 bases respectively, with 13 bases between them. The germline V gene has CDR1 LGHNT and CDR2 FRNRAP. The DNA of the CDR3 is TGTGCTAGTGGTTACCGAAGCGTTCCCAATCAGCCCCAGCATTTT. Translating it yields CASGYRSVPNQPQHF.

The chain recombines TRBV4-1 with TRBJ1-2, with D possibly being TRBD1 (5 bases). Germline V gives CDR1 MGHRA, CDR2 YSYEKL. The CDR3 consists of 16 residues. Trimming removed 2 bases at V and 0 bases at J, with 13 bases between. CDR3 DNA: TGCGCCAGCAGCCAACGGGAGGGGAGAGCTAACTATGGCTACACCTTC. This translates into CASSQREGRANYGYTF.

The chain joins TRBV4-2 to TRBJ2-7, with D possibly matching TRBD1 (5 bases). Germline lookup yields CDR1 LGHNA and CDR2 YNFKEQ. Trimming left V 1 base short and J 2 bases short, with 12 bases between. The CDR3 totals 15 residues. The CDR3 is CASSQVPGPAYEQYF. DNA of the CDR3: TGTGCCAGCAGCCAAGTTCCAGGGCCCGCCTACGAGCAGTACTTC.

CDR3 nucleotides: TGTGCCAGCAGCGCGAGGCCAGGGGAACGGATCTCTGGCTACACCTTC. As protein: CASSARPGERISGYTF. This chain connects TRBV7-3 to TRBJ1-2; D perhaps matches TRBD1 (6 bases). Per germline, CDR1 SGHTA and CDR2 FQGTGA. CDR3 length equals 16 residues. Trimming removed 5 bases at V and 7 bases at J, with 23 bases between.

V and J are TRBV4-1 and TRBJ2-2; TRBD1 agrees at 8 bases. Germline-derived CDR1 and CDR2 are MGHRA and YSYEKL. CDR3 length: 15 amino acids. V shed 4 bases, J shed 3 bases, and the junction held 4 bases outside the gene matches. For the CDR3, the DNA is TGCGCCAGCAGCCCCAGGGGGCTGGACACCGGGGAGCTGTTTTTT. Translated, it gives CASSPRGLDTGELFF.

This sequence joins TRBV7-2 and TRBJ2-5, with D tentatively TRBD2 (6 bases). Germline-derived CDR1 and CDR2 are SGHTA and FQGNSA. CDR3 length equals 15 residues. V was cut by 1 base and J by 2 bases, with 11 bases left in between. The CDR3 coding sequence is TGTGCCAGCAGCTTAGGGGGGGTCGGGCAAGAGACCCAGTACTTC. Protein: CASSLGGVGQETQYF. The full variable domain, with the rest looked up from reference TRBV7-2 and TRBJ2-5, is GAGVSQSPSNKVTEKGKDVELRCDPISGHTALYWYRQSLGQGLEFLIYFQGNSAPDKSGLPSDRFSAERTGGSVSTLTIQRTQQEDSAVYLCASSLGGVGQETQYFGPGTRLLVL.

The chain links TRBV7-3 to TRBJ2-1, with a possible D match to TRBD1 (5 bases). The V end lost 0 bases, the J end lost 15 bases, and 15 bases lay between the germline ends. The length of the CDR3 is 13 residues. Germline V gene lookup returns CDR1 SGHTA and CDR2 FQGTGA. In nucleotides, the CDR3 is TGTGCCAGCAGCTTAACGGGCCAGGGTATTAGGTTCTTC. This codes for CASSLTGQGIRFF.